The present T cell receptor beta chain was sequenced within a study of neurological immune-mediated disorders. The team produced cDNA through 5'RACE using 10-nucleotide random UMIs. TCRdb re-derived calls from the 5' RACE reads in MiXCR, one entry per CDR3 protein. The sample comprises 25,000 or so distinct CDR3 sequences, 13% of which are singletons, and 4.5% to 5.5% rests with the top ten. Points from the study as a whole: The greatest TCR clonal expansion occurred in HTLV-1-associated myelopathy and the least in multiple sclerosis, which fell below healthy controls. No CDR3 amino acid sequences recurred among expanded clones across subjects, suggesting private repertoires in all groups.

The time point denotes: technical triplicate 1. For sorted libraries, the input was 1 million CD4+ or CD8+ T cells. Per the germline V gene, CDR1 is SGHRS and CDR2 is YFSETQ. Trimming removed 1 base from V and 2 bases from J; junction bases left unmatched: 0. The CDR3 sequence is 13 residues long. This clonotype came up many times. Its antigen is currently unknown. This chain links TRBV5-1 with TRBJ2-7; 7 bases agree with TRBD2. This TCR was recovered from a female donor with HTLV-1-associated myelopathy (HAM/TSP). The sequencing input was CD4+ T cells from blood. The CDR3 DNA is TGCGCCAGCAGCTTGAGCGGGACCTACGAGCAGTACTTC. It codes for CASSLSGTYEQYF.